The clone carrying this TCR beta chain has more than one count but fewer than ten. The target antigen is unknown. This CDR3 region has 14 residues. Trimming stripped 7 bases from V and 2 bases from J, with 14 bases between. Germline V CDR1 and CDR2: MNHNS, SASEGT. The sample originates from a study of neurological immune-mediated disorders. Study-wide points: One related-CDR3 cluster, identified by phylogenetic grouping, held the repertoires of 18 of 34 multiple sclerosis patients and was a possible signature. CDR3 amino acid sequences found in expanded clones were never shared across subjects, suggesting private repertoires in all groups.

TCRdb processed the 5' RACE reads anew with MiXCR; each CDR3 protein has one entry. This table has tens of thousands of distinct CDR3 sequences, more than 3.5% appearing once. Sample: PBMCs. The clonotype originates from a man between 60 and 75 years old with multiple sclerosis. The chain couples TRBV6-1 to TRBJ1-2; weak D call: TRBD1 (5 bases). The CDR3, as DNA: TGTGCCAGCAAAGCCGGGACGACGAACTATGGCTACACCTTC. This encodes CASKAGTTNYGYTF.